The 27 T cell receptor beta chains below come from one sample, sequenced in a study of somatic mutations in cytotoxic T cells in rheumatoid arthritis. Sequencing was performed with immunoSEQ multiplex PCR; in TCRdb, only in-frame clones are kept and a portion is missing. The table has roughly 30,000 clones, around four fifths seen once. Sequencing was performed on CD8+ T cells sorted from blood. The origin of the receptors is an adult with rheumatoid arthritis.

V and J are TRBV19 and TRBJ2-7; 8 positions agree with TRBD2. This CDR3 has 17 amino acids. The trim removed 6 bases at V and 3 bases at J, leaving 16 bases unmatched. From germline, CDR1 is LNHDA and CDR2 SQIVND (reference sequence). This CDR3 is CASSPPAGEKKFYEQYF. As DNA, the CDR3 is TGTGCCAGTAGCCCCCCAGCGGGGGAAAAGAAATTCTACGAGCAGTACTTC.

CDR3 residues: CASSLKEAGKNEQYF. CDR3 DNA: TGTGCCAGCAGCTTAAAAGAGGCGGGGAAGAACGAGCAGTACTTC. The rearrangement joins TRBV7-9 to TRBJ2-7; D might be TRBD2 (6 bases). The CDR3 is 15 amino acids. In germline, CDR1 is SEHNR, CDR2 FQNEAQ (reference sequence). Trimming stripped 2 bases from V and 5 bases from J, with 16 bases between.

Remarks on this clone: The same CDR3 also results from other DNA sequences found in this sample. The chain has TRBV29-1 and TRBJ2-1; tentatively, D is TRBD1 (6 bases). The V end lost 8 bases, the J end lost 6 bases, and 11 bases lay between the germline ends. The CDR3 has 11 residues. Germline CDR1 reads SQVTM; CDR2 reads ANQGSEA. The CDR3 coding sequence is TGCAGCCCGACACAGGGCAATGAGCAGTTCTTC. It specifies CSPTQGNEQFF.

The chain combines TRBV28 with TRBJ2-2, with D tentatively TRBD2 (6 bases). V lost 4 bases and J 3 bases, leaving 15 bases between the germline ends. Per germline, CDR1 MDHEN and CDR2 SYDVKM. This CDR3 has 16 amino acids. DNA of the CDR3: TGTGCCAGCAGTTACGAGGCGGGGCCCTACACCGGGGAGCTGTTTTTT. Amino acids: CASSYEAGPYTGELFF.

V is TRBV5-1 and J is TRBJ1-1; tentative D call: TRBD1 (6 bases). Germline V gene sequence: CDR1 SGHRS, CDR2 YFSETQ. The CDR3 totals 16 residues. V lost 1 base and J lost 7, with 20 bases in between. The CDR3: CASSLFQGGGRSEAFF. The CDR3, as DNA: TGCGCCAGCAGCTTGTTTCAGGGAGGGGGAAGAAGTGAAGCTTTCTTT. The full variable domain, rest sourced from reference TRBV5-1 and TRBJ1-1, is KAGVTQTPRYLIKTRGQQVTLSCSPISGHRSVSWYQQTPGQGLQFLFEYFSETQRNKGNFPGRFSGRQFSNSRSEMNVSTLELGDSALYLCASSLFQGGGRSEAFFGQGTRLTVV.

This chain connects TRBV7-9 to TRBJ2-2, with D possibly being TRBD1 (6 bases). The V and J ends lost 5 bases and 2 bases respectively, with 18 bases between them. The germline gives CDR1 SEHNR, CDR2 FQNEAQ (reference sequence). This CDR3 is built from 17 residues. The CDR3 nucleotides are TGTGCCAGCAGCACTAACACAGGGTTACAAAACACCGGGGAGCTGTTTTTT. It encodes CASSTNTGLQNTGELFF.

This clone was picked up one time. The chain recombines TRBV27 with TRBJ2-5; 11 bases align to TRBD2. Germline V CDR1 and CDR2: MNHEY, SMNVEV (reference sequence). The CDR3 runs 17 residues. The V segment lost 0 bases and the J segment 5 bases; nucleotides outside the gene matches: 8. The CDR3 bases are TGTGCCAGCAGTTTATCGCGTAGCGGGAGGGCCGGGGAGACCCAGTACTTC. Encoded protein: CASSLSRSGRAGETQYF.

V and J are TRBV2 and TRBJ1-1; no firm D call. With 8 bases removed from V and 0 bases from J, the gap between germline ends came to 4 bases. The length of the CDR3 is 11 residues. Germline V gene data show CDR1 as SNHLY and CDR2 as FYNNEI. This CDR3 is CASGVNTEAFF. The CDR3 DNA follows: TGTGCCAGCGGGGTGAACACTGAAGCTTTCTTT.

The CDR3 protein is CATSRGLAGNYEQYF. The DNA of the CDR3 is TGTGCCACCAGCAGGGGACTAGCGGGGAACTACGAGCAGTACTTC. The chain joins TRBV15 to TRBJ2-7, with 13 bases lining up with TRBD2. This CDR3 contains 15 residues. V dropped 3 bases and J dropped 3; count of bases not matched to a gene: 2. Germline CDR1 is LNHNV and CDR2 is YYDKDF (reference sequence).

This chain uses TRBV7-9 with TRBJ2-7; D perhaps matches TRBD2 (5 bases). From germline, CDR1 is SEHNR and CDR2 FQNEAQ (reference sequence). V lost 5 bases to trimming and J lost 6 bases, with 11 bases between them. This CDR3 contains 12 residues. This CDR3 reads CASSRGKPEQYF. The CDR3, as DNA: TGTGCCAGCAGCCGAGGGAAGCCCGAGCAGTACTTC.

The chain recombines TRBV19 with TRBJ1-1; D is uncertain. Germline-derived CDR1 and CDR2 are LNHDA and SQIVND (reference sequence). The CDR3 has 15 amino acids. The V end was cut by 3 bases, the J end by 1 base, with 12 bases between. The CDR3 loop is CASSMAARGNTEAFF. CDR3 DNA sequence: TGTGCCAGTAGTATGGCGGCGCGAGGGAACACTGAAGCTTTCTTT.

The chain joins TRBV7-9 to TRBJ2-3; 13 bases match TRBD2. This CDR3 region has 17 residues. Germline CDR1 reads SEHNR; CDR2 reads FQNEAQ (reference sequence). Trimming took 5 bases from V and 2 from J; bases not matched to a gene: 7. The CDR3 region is CASSTTSGGASTDTQYF. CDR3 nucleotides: TGTGCCAGCAGCACCACTAGCGGGGGGGCCTCCACAGATACGCAGTATTTT.

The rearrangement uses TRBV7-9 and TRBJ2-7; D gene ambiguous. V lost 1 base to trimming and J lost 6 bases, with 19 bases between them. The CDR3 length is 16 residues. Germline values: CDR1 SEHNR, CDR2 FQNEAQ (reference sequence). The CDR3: CASSLVPPNRDSEQYF. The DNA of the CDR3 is TGTGCCAGCAGCTTAGTACCCCCGAACAGAGATTCCGAGCAGTACTTC.

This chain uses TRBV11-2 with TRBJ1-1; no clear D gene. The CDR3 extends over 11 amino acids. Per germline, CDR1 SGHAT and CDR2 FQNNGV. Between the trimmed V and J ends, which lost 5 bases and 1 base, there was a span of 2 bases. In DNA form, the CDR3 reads TGTGCCAGCAGCCAGAACACTGAAGCTTTCTTT. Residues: CASSQNTEAFF. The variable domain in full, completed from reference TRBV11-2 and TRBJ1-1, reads EAGVAQSPRYKIIEKRQSVAFWCNPISGHATLYWYQQILGQGPKLLIQFQNNGVVDDSQLPKDRFSAERLKGVDSTLKIQPAKLEDSAVYLCASSQNTEAFFGQGTRLTVV.

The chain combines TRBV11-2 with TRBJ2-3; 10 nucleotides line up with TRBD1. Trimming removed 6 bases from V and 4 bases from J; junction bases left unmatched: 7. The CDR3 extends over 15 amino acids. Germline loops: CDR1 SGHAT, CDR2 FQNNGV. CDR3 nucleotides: TGTGCCAGCAGAATTGACAGGGGGCGCCCAGATACGCAGTATTTT. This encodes CASRIDRGRPDTQYF.

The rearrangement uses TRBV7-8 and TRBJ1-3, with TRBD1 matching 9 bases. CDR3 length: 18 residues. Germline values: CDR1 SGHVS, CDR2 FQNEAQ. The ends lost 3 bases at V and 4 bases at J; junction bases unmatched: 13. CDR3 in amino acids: CASSFPGTGRTRGNTIYF. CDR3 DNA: TGTGCCAGCAGCTTCCCCGGGACAGGGAGAACAAGGGGAAACACCATATATTTT.

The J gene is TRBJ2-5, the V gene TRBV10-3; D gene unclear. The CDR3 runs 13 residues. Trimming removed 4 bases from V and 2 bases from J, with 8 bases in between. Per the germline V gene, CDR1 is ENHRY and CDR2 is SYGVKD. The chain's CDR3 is CAISAAAQETQYF. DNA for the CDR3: TGTGCCATCAGTGCGGCTGCTCAAGAGACCCAGTACTTC.

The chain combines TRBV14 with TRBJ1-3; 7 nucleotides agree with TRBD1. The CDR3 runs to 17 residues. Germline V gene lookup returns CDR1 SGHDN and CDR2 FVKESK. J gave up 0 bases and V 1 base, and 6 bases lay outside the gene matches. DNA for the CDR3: TGTGCCAGCAGCCAAGGACAGGGTCTCTACTCTGGAAACACCATATATTTT. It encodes CASSQGQGLYSGNTIYF.

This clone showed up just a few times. The chain's CDR3 is CASSQAPGGYGYTF. The CDR3 DNA reads TGTGCCAGCAGCCAAGCTCCCGGGGGGTATGGCTACACCTTC. The genes are TRBV4-2 and TRBJ1-2; D possibly corresponds to TRBD1 (5 bases). Germline V lookup: CDR1 LGHNA, CDR2 YNFKEQ. Trimming removed 1 base at V and 5 bases at J, with 11 bases between. The CDR3 covers 14 residues.

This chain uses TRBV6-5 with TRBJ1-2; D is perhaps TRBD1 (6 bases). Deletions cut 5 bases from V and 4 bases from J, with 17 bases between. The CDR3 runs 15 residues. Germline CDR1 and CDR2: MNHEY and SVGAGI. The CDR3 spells CASSPSQGRGYGYTF. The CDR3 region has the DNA TGTGCCAGCAGTCCGTCACAGGGACGGGGCTATGGCTACACCTTC.

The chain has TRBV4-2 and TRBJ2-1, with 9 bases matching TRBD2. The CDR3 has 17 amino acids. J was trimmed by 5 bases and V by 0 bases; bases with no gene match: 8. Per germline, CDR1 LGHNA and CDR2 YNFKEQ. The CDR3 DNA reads TGTGCCAGCAGCCAAGAAGGAGCGGGAGGTATAAACAATGAGCAGTTCTTC. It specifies CASSQEGAGGINNEQFF.

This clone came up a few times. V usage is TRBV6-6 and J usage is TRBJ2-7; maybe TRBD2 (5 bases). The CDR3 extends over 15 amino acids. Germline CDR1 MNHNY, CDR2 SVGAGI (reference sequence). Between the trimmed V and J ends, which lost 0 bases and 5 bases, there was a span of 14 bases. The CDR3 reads CASSYSSGWSDEQYF. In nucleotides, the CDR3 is TGTGCCAGCAGTTACTCCTCGGGATGGAGCGACGAGCAGTACTTC.

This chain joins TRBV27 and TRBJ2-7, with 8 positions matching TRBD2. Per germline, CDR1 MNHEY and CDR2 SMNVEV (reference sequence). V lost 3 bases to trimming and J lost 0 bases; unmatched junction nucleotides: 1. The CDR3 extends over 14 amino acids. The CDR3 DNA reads TGTGCCAGCAGTTTGAGCGGGAGCTCCTACGAGCAGTACTTC. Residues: CASSLSGSSYEQYF.

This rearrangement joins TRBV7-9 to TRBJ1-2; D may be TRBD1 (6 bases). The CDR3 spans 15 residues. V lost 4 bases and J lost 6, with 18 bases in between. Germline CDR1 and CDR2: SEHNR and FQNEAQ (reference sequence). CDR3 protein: CASSSSSTGIDGYTF. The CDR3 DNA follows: TGTGCCAGCAGCTCCTCTTCAACAGGGATTGATGGCTACACCTTC.

CDR3 sequence (DNA): TGTGCCAGCACCCTTGGCCCCATCTGGGGGTACACCTTC. Translation: CASTLGPIWGYTF. This chain connects TRBV6-5 to TRBJ1-2; tentatively, D is TRBD1 (5 bases). Germline V lookup: CDR1 MNHEY, CDR2 SVGAGI. Trimming removed 7 bases from V and 11 bases from J, with 20 bases in between. This CDR3 region has 13 residues.

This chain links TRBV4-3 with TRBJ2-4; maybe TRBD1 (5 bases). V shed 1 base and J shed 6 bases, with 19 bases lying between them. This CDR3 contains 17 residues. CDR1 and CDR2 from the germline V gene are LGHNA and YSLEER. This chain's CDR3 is CASSQGERLEGVNIQYF. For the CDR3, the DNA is TGCGCCAGCAGCCAAGGGGAACGCCTGGAAGGGGTAAACATTCAGTACTTC.

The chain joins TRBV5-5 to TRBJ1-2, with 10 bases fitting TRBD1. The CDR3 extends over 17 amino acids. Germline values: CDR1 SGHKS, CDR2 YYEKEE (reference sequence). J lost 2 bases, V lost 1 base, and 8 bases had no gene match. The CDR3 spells CASSLLFRQGANYGYTF. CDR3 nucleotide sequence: TGTGCCAGCAGCTTGTTATTTCGACAGGGGGCAAACTATGGCTACACCTTC.